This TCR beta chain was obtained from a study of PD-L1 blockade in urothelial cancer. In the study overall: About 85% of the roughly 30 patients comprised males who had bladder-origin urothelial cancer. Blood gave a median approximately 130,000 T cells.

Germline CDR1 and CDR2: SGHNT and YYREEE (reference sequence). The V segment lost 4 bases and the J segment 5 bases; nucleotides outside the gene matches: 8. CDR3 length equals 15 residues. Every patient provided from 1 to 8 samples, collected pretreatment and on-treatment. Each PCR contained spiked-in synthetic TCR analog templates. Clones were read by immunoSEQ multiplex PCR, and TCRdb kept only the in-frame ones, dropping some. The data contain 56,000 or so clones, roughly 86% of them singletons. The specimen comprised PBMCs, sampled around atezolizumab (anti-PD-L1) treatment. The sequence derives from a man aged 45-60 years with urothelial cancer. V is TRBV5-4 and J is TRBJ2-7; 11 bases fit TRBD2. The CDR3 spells CASSPTSGSFNEQYF. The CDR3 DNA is TGTGCCAGCAGCCCAACTAGCGGGAGTTTTAACGAGCAGTACTTC.